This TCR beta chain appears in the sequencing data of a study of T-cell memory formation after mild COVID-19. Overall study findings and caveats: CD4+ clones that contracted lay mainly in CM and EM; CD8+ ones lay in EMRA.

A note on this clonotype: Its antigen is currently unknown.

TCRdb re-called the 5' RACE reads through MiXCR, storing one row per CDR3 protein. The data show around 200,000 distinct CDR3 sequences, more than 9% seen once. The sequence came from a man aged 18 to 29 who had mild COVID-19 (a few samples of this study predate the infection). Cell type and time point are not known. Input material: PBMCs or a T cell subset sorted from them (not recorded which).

Here the CDR3 reads CASSLKGDPYQETQYF. In DNA form, the CDR3 reads TGTGCCAGCAGCTTAAAAGGGGACCCGTACCAAGAGACCCAGTACTTC. The chain carries TRBV7-2 and TRBJ2-5; tentatively, D is TRBD1 or TRBD2 (5 bases each). The CDR3 has 16 residues. Trimming shortened V by 2 bases and J by 0 bases, and 13 bases separated the two germline ends. Germline V CDR1 and CDR2: SGHTA, FQGNSA. Complete variable domain (other parts from reference TRBV7-2 and TRBJ2-5): GAGVSQSPSNKVTEKGKDVELRCDPISGHTALYWYRQSLGQGLEFLIYFQGNSAPDKSGLPSDRFSAERTGGSVSTLTIQRTQQEDSAVYLCASSLKGDPYQETQYFGPGTRLLVL.